Reported below is one T cell receptor (beta chain). This entry is derived from a study of neoadjuvant anti-PD-1 for oral cavity cancer. At the level of the study: Most patients had three to four biweekly doses of 3 mg/kg nivolumab before resection.

Tumor libraries mostly used around 4.8 ug genomic DNA, two replicates each. TCRdb's table, derived via immunoSEQ multiplex PCR, lists solely in-frame clones and lacks some. Here the sample spans approximately 11,000 clones, 45% to 60% being singletons. These oral cavity squamous cell carcinomas were HPV-negative and locally advanced. The specimen comprised tumor tissue, sampled before nivolumab (anti-PD-1) treatment. The clonotype comes from a person aged 40-85 years with oral cavity squamous cell carcinoma.

This CDR3 is CASSAVGETQYF. The CDR3 DNA reads TGTGCCAGCAGTGCGGTTGGGGAGACCCAGTACTTC. This sequence joins TRBV2 and TRBJ2-5; D is undetermined. V was shortened by 4 bases and J by 5 bases, with 8 bases between the two germline ends. Per the germline V gene, CDR1 is SNHLY and CDR2 is FYNNEI. The CDR3 runs 12 residues.